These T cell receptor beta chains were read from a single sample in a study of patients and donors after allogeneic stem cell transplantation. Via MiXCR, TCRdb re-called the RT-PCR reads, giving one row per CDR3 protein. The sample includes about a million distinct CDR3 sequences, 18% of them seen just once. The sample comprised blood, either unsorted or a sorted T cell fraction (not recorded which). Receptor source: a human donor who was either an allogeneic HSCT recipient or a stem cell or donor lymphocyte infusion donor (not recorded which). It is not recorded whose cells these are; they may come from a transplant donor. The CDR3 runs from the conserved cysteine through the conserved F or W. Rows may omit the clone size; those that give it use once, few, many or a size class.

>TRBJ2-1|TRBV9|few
CASSLPASGASDEQFF
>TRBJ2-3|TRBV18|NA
CASSLPSVTGGPTDTQYF
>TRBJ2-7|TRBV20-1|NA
CSAASGRPEQYF
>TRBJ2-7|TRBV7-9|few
CASSSPRDRLLEQYF
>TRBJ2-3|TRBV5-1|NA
CASSLNPGRGDTQYF
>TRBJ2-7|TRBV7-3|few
CASSLQGGVSYEQYF
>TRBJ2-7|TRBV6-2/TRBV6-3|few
CASSDGDRSYEQYF
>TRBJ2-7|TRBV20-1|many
CSASPWTGENYEQYF
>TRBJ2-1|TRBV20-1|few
CSARDYGGDNEQFF
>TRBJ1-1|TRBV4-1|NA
CASSQEKTVADTEAFF
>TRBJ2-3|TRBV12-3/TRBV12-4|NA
CASNGLRTDTQYF
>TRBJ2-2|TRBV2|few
CASSEVNTGELFF
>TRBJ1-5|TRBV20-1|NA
CSATKGVQQPQHF
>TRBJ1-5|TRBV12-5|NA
CASGLVVGDSSFYSNQPQHF
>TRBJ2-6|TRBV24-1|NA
CATSPLGRFSGANVLTF
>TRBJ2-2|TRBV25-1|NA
CASIAGDRDSPNTGELFF
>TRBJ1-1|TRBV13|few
CASSLRQTYTEAFF
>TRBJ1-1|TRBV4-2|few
CASSQVSKQNTEAFF
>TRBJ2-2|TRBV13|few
CASRSGQLLGELFF
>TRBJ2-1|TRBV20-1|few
CSARETGGMYEQFF